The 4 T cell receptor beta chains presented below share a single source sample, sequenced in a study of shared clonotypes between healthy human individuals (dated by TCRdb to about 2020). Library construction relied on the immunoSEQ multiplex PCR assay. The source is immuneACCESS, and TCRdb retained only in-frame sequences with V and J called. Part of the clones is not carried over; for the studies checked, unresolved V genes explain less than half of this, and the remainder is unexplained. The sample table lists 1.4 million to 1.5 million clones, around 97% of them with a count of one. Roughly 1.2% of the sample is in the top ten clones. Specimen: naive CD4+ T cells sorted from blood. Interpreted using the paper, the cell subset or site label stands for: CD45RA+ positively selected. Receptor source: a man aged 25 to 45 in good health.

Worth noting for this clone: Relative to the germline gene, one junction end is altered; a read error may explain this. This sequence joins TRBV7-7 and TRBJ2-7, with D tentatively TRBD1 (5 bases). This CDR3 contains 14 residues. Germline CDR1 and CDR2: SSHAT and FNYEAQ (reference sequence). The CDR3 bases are TGTGCTAGCAGTCTCTCAGTCCAGGGCTACGAGCAGTACTTC. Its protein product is CASSLSVQGYEQYF.

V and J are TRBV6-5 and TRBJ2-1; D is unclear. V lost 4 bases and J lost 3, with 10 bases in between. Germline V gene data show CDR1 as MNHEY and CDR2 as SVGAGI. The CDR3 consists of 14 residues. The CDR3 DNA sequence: TGTGCCAGCAGTTCCCCGGGCAGCTACAATGAGCAGTTCTTC. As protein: CASSSPGSYNEQFF.

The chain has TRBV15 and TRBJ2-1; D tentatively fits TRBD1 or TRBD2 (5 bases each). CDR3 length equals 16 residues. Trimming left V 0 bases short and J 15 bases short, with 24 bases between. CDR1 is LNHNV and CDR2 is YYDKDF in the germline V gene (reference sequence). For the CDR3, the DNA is TGTGCCACCAGCAGAGATTTGGGAACCGGGACGAAGGTAGGGTTCTTC. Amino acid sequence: CATSRDLGTGTKVGFF.

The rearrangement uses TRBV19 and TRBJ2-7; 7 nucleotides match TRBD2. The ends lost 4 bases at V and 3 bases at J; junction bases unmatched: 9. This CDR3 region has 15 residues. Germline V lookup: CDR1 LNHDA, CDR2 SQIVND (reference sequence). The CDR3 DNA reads TGTGCCAGTAGTACAACCCGGCTAGCGGACTACGAGCAGTACTTC. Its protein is CASSTTRLADYEQYF.